Only one count was recorded for the clone carrying this TCR beta chain. These data are taken from a study of blood T cell repertoires in COVID-19. Background on the study: From the United States, Italy and Spain came samples of acute and convalescent COVID-19. PBMCs, B-cell-depleted T cells, or T cells were the source of the cDNA or gDNA that made up the material.

Trimming cost V 2 bases and J 9 bases, with 20 bases left between them. In germline, CDR1 is SGHAT, CDR2 FQNNGV. CDR3 length equals 16 residues. The authors' processing: Reference gene primer amplification gave estimated nucleated cell counts. TCRdb's table, derived via immunoSEQ multiplex PCR, lists solely in-frame clones and lacks some. V and J calls and clone size are those listed in that table; D and trimming were worked out from the DNA. The data show 150,000 to 200,000 clones, around 92% seen once. Patients from Seattle were sampled longitudinally, starting during active infection. The clonotype comes from a man younger than 45 with COVID-19, enrolled during active disease. The V gene is TRBV11-2, the J gene TRBJ2-1; TRBD1 might be the D (7 bases). The sequencing input was peripheral blood. CDR3 sequence: CASSLRFSGGYSEQFF. The DNA for the CDR3 is TGTGCCAGCAGCTTAAGGTTCTCAGGGGGGTATAGTGAGCAGTTCTTC.